This T cell receptor beta chain was retrieved from a study of blood T cells in healthy people across ages. Study-level findings and limits: Observed TCR beta diversity per million T cells went down as age went up. This fall followed a roughly linear course with age.

As regards this clonotype: Its antigen remains unknown.

A second roughly 6 to 12 cycle PCR used barcoded and J-beta primers. From the 5' RACE reads, TCRdb called clonotypes with MiXCR, one entry per CDR3 protein. The sample holds 1,800,000 or so distinct CDR3 sequences, 39% seen once. The specimen sequenced was blood. The clonotype comes from a human donor in good health.

The CDR3 bases are TGTGCCAGCAGGCTGGCAGGACGTTTCAACGAGCAGTACTTC. Protein: CASRLAGRFNEQYF. The chain couples TRBV28 to TRBJ2-7, with D hard to call. The germline V gene has CDR1 MDHEN and CDR2 SYDVKM. The V end was cut by 6 bases, the J end by 5 bases, with 17 bases between. The CDR3 contains 14 residues.